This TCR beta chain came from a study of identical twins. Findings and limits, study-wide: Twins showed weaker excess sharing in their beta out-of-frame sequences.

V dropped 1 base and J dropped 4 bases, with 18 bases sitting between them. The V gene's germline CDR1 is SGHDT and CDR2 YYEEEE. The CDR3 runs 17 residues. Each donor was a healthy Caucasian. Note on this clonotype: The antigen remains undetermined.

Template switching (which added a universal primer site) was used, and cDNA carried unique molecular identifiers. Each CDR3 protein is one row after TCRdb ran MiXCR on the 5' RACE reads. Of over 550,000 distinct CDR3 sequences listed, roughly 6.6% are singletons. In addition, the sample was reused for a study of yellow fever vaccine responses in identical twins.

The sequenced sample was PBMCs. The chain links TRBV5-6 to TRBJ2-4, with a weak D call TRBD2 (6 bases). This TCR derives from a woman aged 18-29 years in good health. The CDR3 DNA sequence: TGTGCCAGCAGCTTGCCTTCCCGACTAGATCCAAAAAACATTCAGTACTTC. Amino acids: CASSLPSRLDPKNIQYF.